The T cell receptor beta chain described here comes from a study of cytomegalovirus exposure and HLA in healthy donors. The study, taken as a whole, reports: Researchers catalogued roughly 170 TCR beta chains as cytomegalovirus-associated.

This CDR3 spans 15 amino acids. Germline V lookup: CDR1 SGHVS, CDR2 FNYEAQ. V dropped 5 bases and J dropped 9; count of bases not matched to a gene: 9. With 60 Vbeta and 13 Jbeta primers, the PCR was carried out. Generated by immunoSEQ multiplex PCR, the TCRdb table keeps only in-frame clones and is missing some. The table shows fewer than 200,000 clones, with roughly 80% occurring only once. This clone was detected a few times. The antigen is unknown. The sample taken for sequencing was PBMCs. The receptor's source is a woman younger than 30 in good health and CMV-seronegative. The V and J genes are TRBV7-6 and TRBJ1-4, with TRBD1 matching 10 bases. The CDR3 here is CASSMTGGKYQKLFF. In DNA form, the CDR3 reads TGTGCCAGCAGCATGACAGGGGGCAAATATCAAAAACTGTTTTTT.